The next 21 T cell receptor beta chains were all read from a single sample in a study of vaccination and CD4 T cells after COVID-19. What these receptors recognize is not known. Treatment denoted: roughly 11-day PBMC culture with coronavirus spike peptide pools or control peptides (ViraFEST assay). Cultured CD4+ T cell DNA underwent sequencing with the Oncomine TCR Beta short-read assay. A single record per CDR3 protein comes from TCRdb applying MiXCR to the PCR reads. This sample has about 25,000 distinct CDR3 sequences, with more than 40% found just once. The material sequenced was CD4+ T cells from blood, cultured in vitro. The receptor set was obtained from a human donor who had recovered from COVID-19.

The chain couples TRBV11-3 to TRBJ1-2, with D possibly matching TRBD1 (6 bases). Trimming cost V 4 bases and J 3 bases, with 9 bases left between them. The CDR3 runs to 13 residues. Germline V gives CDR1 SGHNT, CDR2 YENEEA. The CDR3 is CASSSTGYYGYTF. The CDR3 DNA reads TGTGCCAGCAGCTCTACAGGGTACTATGGCTACACCTTC.

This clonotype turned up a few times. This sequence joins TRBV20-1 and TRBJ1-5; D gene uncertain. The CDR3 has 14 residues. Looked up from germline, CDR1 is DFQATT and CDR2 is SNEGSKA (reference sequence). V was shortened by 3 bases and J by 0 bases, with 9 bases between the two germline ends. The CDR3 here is CSARTDYSNQPQHF. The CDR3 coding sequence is TGCAGTGCTAGGACCGATTATAGCAATCAGCCCCAGCATTTT.

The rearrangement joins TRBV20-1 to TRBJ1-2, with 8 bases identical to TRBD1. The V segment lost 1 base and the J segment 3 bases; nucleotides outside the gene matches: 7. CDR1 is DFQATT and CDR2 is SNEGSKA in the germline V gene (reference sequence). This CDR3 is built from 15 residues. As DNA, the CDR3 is TGCAGTGCTAGAGGCTCTCAGGGGGCGCACTATGGCTACACCTTC. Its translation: CSARGSQGAHYGYTF.

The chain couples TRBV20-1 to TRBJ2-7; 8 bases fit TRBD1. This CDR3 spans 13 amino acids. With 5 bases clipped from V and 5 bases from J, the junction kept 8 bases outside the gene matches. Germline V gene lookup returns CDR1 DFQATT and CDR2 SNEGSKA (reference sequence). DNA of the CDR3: TGCAGTGCTTTCGGCCGGACAGGGAACGAGCAGTACTTC. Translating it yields CSAFGRTGNEQYF.

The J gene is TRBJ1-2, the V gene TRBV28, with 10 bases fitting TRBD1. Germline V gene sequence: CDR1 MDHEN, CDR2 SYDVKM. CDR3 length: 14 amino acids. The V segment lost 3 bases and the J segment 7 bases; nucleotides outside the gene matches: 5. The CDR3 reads CASSLVDRGLGYTF. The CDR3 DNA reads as TGTGCCAGCAGTTTGGTAGACAGGGGGCTTGGCTACACCTTC.

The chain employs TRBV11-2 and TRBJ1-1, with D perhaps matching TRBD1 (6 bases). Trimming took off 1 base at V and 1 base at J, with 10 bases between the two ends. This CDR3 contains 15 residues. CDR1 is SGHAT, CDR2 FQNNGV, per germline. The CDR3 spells CASSLVSGANTEAFF. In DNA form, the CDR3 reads TGTGCCAGCAGCTTAGTTTCAGGGGCGAACACTGAAGCTTTCTTT.

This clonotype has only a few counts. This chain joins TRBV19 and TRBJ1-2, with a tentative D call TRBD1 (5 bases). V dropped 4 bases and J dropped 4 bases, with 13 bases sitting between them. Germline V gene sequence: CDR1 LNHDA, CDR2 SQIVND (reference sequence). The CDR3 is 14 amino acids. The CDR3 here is CASSRKTGGYGYTF. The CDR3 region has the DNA TGTGCCAGTAGTAGAAAAACAGGAGGCTATGGCTACACCTTC. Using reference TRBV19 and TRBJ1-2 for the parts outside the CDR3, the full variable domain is DGGITQSPKYLFRKEGQNVTLSCEQNLNHDAMYWYRQDPGQGLRLIYYSQIVNDFQKGDIAEGYSVSREKKESFPLTVTSAQKNPTAFYLCASSRKTGGYGYTFGSGTRLTVV.

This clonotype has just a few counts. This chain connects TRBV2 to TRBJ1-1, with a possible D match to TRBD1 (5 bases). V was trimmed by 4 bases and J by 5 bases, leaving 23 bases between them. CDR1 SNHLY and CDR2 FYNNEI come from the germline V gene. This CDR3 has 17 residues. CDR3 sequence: CASSVRRDGKGRTEAFF. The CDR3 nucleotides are TGTGCCAGCAGTGTCCGCCGGGACGGCAAAGGGCGGACTGAAGCTTTCTTT.

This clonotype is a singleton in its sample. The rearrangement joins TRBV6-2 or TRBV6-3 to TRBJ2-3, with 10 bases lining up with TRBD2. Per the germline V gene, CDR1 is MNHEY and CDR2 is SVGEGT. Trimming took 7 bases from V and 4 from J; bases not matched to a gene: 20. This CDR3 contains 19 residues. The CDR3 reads CASIKDTSGTDRVADTQYF. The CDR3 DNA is TGTGCCAGCATAAAGGACACTAGCGGGACCGACAGAGTAGCAGATACGCAGTATTTT.

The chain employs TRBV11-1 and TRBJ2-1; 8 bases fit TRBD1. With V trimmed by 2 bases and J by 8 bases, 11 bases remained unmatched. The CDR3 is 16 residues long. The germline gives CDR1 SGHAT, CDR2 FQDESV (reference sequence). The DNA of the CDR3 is TGTGCCAGCAGCTTAAATCCCGGATACAGGGGGGATGAGCAGTTCTTC. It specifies CASSLNPGYRGDEQFF.

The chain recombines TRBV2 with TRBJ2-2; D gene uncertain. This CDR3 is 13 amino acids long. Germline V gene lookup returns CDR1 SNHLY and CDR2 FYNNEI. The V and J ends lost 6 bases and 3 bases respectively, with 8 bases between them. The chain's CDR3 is CASRSSYTGELFF. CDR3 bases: TGTGCCAGCAGGTCCTCTTACACCGGGGAGCTGTTTTTT.

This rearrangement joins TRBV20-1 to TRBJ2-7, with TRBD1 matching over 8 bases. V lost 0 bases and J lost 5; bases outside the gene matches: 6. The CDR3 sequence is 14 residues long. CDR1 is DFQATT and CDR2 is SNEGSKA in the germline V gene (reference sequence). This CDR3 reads CSARDSRGRNEQYF. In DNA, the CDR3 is TGCAGTGCTAGAGATTCCAGGGGGCGAAACGAGCAGTACTTC.

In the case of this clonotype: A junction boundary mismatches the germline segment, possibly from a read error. The CDR3 coding sequence is TGTGCCAGTAGTGTTCGCCGGGGGCCTGGCGGGGAGCTGTTTTTT. Protein sequence: CASSVRRGPGGELFF. This chain links TRBV2 with TRBJ2-2; either TRBD1 or TRBD2 may fit D (6 bases each). The CDR3 has 15 amino acids. From germline, CDR1 is SNHLY and CDR2 FYNNEI.

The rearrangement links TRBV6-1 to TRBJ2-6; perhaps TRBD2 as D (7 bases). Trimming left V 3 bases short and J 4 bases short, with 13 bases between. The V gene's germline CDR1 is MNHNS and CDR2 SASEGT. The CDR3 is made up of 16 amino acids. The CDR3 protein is CASSDYGGQGANVLTF. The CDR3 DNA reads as TGTGCCAGCAGTGATTACGGGGGGCAGGGGGCCAACGTCCTGACTTTC.

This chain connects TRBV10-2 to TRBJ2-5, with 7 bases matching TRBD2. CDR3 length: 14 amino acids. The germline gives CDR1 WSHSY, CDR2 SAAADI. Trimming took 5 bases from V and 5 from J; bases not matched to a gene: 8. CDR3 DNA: TGCGCCAGCAGTTTACTAGCGTCGGGTGAGACCCAGTACTTC. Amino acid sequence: CASSLLASGETQYF.

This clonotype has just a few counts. The CDR3 here is CAARSTGFNYEQYF. The CDR3 DNA reads TGTGCCGCCCGATCAACAGGGTTCAACTACGAGCAGTACTTC. V is TRBV10-3 and J is TRBJ2-7, with TRBD1 as a possible D gene (6 bases). Trimming removed 11 bases from V and 3 bases from J, with 20 bases in between. The CDR3 length is 14 residues. CDR1 ENHRY and CDR2 SYGVKD come from the germline V gene.

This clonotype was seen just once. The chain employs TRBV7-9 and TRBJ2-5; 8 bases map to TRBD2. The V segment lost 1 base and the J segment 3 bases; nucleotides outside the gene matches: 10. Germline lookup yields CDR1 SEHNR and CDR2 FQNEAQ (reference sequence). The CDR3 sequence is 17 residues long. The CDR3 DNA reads TGTGCCAGCAGCTTAGTGTTTCGAGCGGGGGAGGAAGAGACCCAGTACTTC. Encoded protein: CASSLVFRAGEEETQYF. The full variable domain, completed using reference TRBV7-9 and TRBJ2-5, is DTGVSQNPRHKITKRGQNVTFRCDPISEHNRLYWYRQTLGQGPEFLTYFQNEAQLEKSRLLSDRFSAERPKGSFSTLEIQRTEQGDSAMYLCASSLVFRAGEEETQYFGPGTRLLVL.

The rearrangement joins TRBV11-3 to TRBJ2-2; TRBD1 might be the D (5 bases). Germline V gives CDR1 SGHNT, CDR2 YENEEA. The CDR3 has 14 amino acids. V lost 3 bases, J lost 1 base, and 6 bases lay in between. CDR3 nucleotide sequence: TGTGCCAGCAGCTTTAGGGGGAACACCGGGGAGCTGTTTTTT. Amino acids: CASSFRGNTGELFF.

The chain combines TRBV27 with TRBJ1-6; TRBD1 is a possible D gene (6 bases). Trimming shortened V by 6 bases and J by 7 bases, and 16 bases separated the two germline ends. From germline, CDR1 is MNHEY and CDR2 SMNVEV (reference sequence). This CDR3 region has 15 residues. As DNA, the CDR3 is TGTGCCAGCAGGAACAGGGCTCTGGGGAATTCACCCCTCCACTTT. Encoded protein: CASRNRALGNSPLHF.

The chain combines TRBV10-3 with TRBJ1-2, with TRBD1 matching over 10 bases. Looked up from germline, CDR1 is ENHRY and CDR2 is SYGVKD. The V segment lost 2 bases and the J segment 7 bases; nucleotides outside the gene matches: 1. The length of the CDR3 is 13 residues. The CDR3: CAISEGTGVGYTF. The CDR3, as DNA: TGTGCCATCAGTGAGGGGACAGGGGTTGGCTACACCTTC.

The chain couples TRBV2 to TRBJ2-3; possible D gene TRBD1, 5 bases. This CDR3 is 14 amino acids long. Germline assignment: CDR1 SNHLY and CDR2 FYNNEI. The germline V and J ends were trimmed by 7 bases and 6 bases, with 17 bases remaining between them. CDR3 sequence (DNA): TGTGCCAGCATGTTCAGGGTGACGACGGATACGCAGTATTTT. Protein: CASMFRVTTDTQYF.